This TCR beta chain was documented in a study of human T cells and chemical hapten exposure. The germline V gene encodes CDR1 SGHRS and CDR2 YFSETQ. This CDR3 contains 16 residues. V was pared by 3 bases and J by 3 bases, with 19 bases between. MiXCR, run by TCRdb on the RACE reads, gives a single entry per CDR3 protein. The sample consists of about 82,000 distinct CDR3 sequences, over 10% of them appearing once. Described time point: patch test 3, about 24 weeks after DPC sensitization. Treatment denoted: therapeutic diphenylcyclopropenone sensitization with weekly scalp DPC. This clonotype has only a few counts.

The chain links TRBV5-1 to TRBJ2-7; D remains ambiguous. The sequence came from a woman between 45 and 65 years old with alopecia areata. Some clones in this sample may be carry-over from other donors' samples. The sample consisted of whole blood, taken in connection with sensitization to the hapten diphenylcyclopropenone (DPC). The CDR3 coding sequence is TGCGCCAGCAGCTCGGGCCTCACCACAGACATCTACGAGCAGTACTTC. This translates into CASSSGLTTDIYEQYF.